Shown below are 21 T cell receptor beta chains from a single sample sequenced in a study of Siglec-9 on CD8 T cells in melanoma. TCRdb keeps only in-frame clones here, not all; method: immunoSEQ multiplex PCR. The repertoire includes roughly 35,000 clones, 80% to 85% of them detected once, and 1.8% sits in the top ten. Sequencing was done on a sample of Siglec-9- CD8+ T cells sorted from blood. These receptors were collected from a human donor in good health.

The J gene is TRBJ1-1, the V gene TRBV5-1; D unclear. Germline V gene sequence: CDR1 SGHRS, CDR2 YFSETQ. This CDR3 is 12 amino acids long. V lost 2 bases and J lost 1, with 3 bases in between. CDR3 loop: CASSFENTEAFF. The CDR3 DNA sequence: TGCGCCAGCAGCTTCGAGAACACTGAAGCTTTCTTT.

The rearrangement links TRBV28 to TRBJ2-1; D remains unclear. Trimming cost V 5 bases and J 0 bases, with 8 bases left between them. The CDR3 covers 14 residues. Germline V lookup: CDR1 MDHEN, CDR2 SYDVKM. DNA of the CDR3: TGTGCCAGCAGTCCATACGCCTCCTACAATGAGCAGTTCTTC. Translated, it gives CASSPYASYNEQFF.

The rearrangement links TRBV6-1 to TRBJ1-5, with unresolved D. Germline V lookup: CDR1 MNHNS, CDR2 SASEGT. The V and J ends lost 1 base and 9 bases respectively, with 16 bases between them. There are 15 residues in the CDR3. This CDR3 reads CASSEETEPFGPQHF. The CDR3 DNA follows: TGTGCCAGCAGTGAAGAAACAGAGCCGTTCGGGCCCCAGCATTTT.

J is TRBJ2-5 and V is TRBV5-1; TRBD1 might be the D (5 bases). In germline, CDR1 is SGHRS, CDR2 YFSETQ. V was cut by 3 bases and J by 4 bases, with 16 bases left in between. The length of the CDR3 is 15 residues. Here the CDR3 reads CASSSGLTGAETQYF. The CDR3 DNA sequence: TGCGCCAGCAGCTCCGGTTTAACTGGGGCAGAGACCCAGTACTTC.

V is TRBV27 and J is TRBJ2-7, with 10 bases aligning to TRBD1. With V trimmed by 2 bases and J by 2 bases, 3 bases remained unmatched. Per germline, CDR1 MNHEY and CDR2 SMNVEV (reference sequence). CDR3 size: 15 residues. CDR3 protein: CASSLTGTGAYEQYF. In nucleotides, the CDR3 is TGTGCCAGCAGTTTAACCGGGACAGGGGCCTACGAGCAGTACTTC.

The sample holds a few counts of this clone. The gene calls are TRBV7-8 and TRBJ1-4, with 10 nucleotides matching TRBD1. CDR3 size: 14 residues. CDR1 SGHVS and CDR2 FQNEAQ come from the germline V gene. Losses at the gene ends were 5 bases for V and 11 bases for J; bases not matched to a gene: 8. CDR3 amino acids: CASSPDRGRAKLFF. The DNA for the CDR3 is TGTGCCAGCAGCCCCGACAGGGGGCGAGCCAAACTGTTTTTT.

This chain links TRBV7-6 with TRBJ2-3, with D perhaps being TRBD1 or TRBD2 (5 bases each). The CDR3 has 15 residues. Germline V gene lookup returns CDR1 SGHVS and CDR2 FNYEAQ. Trimming stripped 1 base from V and 0 bases from J, with 8 bases between. The CDR3 region is CASSLGGISTDTQYF. The CDR3 DNA follows: TGTGCCAGCAGCTTAGGGGGGATTAGCACAGATACGCAGTATTTT.

This clone has just one count. V is TRBV11-2 and J is TRBJ2-3, with D perhaps assigned TRBD1 or TRBD2 (7 bases each). The CDR3 spans 16 residues. Trimming stripped 5 bases from V and 3 bases from J, with 18 bases between. From germline, CDR1 is SGHAT and CDR2 FQNNGV. The CDR3 nucleotides are TGTGCCAGCAGCGAGCAGGGGGTCGGGAGGACAGATACGCAGTATTTT. Encoded protein: CASSEQGVGRTDTQYF.

The rearrangement joins TRBV7-3 to TRBJ2-1; 7 bases fit TRBD2. CDR1 SGHTA and CDR2 FQGTGA come from the germline V gene. The ends lost 1 base at V and 8 bases at J; junction bases unmatched: 5. CDR3 size: 14 residues. The CDR3 here is CASSLSGSTDEQFF. The CDR3 nucleotides read TGTGCCAGCAGCTTAAGCGGGAGTACGGATGAGCAGTTCTTC.

This clone was counted once. The chain employs TRBV11-3 and TRBJ2-1; 12 bases line up with TRBD1. After removal of 4 bases from V and 8 bases from J, the junction contained 12 bases not matched to a gene. CDR1 SGHNT and CDR2 YENEEA come from the germline V gene. The CDR3 totals 17 residues. CDR3 nucleotides: TGTGCCAGCAGCTCAAGACCCGGGACAGGGGGCTCTGATGAGCAGTTCTTC. It translates to CASSSRPGTGGSDEQFF.

This clone was observed a single time. CDR3 in amino acids: CASSASGDGVANGEAFF. As DNA, the CDR3 is TGTGCCAGCAGCGCATCTGGAGACGGGGTGGCAAACGGTGAAGCTTTCTTT. V and J are TRBV7-3 and TRBJ1-1; D remains unclear. The CDR3 totals 17 residues. Trimming pared 5 bases from V and 7 bases from J, leaving 26 bases between. Germline V gene data show CDR1 as SGHTA and CDR2 as FQGTGA.

The genes are TRBV6-1 and TRBJ1-6; no clear D. The CDR3 is made up of 14 amino acids. The V end lost 0 bases, the J end lost 7 bases, and 7 bases lay between the germline ends. Per germline, CDR1 MNHNS and CDR2 SASEGT. Here the CDR3 DNA reads TGTGCCAGCAGTGAAGCAGGTCCCAATTCACCCCTCCACTTT. Amino acids: CASSEAGPNSPLHF.

The chain employs TRBV2 and TRBJ2-5; 9 bases agree with TRBD1. The germline gives CDR1 SNHLY, CDR2 FYNNEI. The CDR3 sequence is 17 residues long. The junction had 14 bases not matched to a gene; V was cut back by 4 bases and J by 5 bases. The CDR3 loop is CASSVEFETGGDETQYF. The CDR3 DNA reads TGTGCCAGCAGTGTAGAGTTCGAGACAGGGGGTGACGAGACCCAGTACTTC. Full variable domain (rest looked up from reference TRBV2 and TRBJ2-5): EPEVTQTPSHQVTQMGQEVILRCVPISNHLYFYWYRQILGQKVEFLVSFYNNEISEKSEIFDDQFSVERPDGSNFTLKIRSTKLEDSAMYFCASSVEFETGGDETQYFGPGTRLLVL.

The J gene is TRBJ2-5, the V gene TRBV9; a possible D gene is TRBD2 (6 bases). The CDR3 contains 15 residues. Germline CDR1 reads SGDLS; CDR2 reads YYNGEE. Between the trimmed V and J ends, which lost 4 bases and 0 bases, there was a span of 13 bases. The CDR3 DNA reads TGTGCCAGCAGCCCCGGGACTCAGTACCAAGAGACCCAGTACTTC. This codes for CASSPGTQYQETQYF.

The chain recombines TRBV27 with TRBJ2-1; D is perhaps TRBD1 (6 bases). Germline V gives CDR1 MNHEY, CDR2 SMNVEV (reference sequence). The ends were cut back, 3 bases at V and 7 bases at J, with 13 bases in the middle. The CDR3 has 14 residues. The CDR3 loop is CASSFQGRANEQFF. The CDR3 coding sequence is TGTGCCAGCAGTTTTCAGGGGCGCGCGAATGAGCAGTTCTTC.

In this sample, this clone turned up once. The chain couples TRBV7-8 to TRBJ2-3; D not resolved. Germline V gene sequence: CDR1 SGHVS, CDR2 FQNEAQ. This CDR3 spans 14 amino acids. V gave up 5 bases and J gave up 0 bases, with 9 bases separating them. The CDR3 DNA is TGTGCCAGCAGCGATGTTATAAGCACAGATACGCAGTATTTT. Translating gives CASSDVISTDTQYF.

V gene TRBV9 combines with J gene TRBJ2-7, with D perhaps TRBD1 or TRBD2 (5 bases each). Germline V gene lookup returns CDR1 SGDLS and CDR2 YYNGEE. V lost 0 bases and J lost 4, with 5 bases in between. The CDR3 spans 12 residues. The DNA of the CDR3 is TGTGCCAGCAGCGTAGGGGGGTACGAGCAGTACTTC. Its protein is CASSVGGYEQYF.

The chain carries TRBV28 and TRBJ2-1; D unclear. The CDR3 covers 14 residues. V shed 5 bases and J shed 4 bases, with 12 bases lying between them. Germline lookup yields CDR1 MDHEN and CDR2 SYDVKM. CDR3 sequence (DNA): TGTGCCAGCAGTCCCCTGGGCACTTACAATGAGCAGTTCTTC. Translation gives CASSPLGTYNEQFF.

The chain couples TRBV19 to TRBJ1-5, with D maybe TRBD1 (5 bases). Between the trimmed V and J ends, which lost 7 bases and 0 bases, there was a span of 16 bases. From germline, CDR1 is LNHDA and CDR2 SQIVND (reference sequence). This CDR3 is 16 amino acids long. Written as DNA, the CDR3 is TGTGCCAGTACCCTGGACAACTACAGTAGCAATCAGCCCCAGCATTTT. It codes for CASTLDNYSSNQPQHF. The full variable domain, rest sourced from reference TRBV19 and TRBJ1-5, is DGGITQSPKYLFRKEGQNVTLSCEQNLNHDAMYWYRQDPGQGLRLIYYSQIVNDFQKGDIAEGYSVSREKKESFPLTVTSAQKNPTAFYLCASTLDNYSSNQPQHFGDGTRLSIL.

The V and J genes are TRBV6-1 and TRBJ1-3, with TRBD1 matching over 8 bases. The CDR3 runs to 15 residues. CDR1 and CDR2 (germline): MNHNS, SASEGT. The junction had 2 bases not matched to a gene; V was cut back by 4 bases and J by 0 bases. CDR3 in amino acids: CASSVTGGSGNTIYF. In DNA form, the CDR3 reads TGTGCCAGCAGTGTAACAGGGGGCTCTGGAAACACCATATATTTT.

This rearrangement joins TRBV28 to TRBJ2-1; D is perhaps TRBD1 or TRBD2 (5 bases each). This CDR3 region has 17 residues. V shed 4 bases and J shed 0 bases, with 16 bases lying between them. Germline loops: CDR1 MDHEN, CDR2 SYDVKM. This CDR3 is CASSSEGPLSSYNEQFF. CDR3 DNA sequence: TGTGCCAGCAGTTCAGAGGGACCGCTAAGCTCCTACAATGAGCAGTTCTTC.